This T cell receptor (beta chain) was captured in a study of cytomegalovirus exposure and HLA in healthy donors. PCR employed 60 Vbeta and 13 Jbeta primers. Per the study methods: Around 10 million of the 80 million or so unique TCR beta chains counted in a later analysis were shared. Here immunoSEQ multiplex PCR was the method, and the copy in TCRdb shows in-frame clones only, minus some. For V, J and clone size, that table is used; D and trimming come from the DNA. Listed are tens of thousands of clones; around 2.3% falls within the top ten. Findings and caveats of the study: Links to common viral pathogens appeared, in a later analysis, for several of the most significant clusters. In a later analysis, at a false discovery rate of 0.05, under 20,000 TCR beta sequences were associated with HLA alleles.

Concerning this clone itself: Its antigen is unknown.

This CDR3 comprises 22 residues. Per the germline V gene, CDR1 is GTSNPN and CDR2 is SVGIG (reference sequence). J was trimmed by 2 bases and V by 3 bases; bases with no gene match: 22. The chain uses TRBV30 and TRBJ2-3, with 14 bases identical to TRBD2. Input material: PBMCs. This TCR came from a female donor in good health and CMV-seronegative. The CDR3 reads CAWRGRLAGGPGAGVSTDTQYF. The CDR3 nucleotides read TGTGCCTGGAGGGGTCGACTAGCGGGGGGGCCCGGGGCAGGGGTCTCCACAGATACGCAGTATTTT.